This TCR beta chain was recovered during a study of blood T cells in healthy people across ages. General observations from the study: Age showed a roughly linear inverse relationship with TCR beta diversity per million T cells.

This clonotype was observed a handful of times. As yet, its antigen is unknown. For the second PCR, which ran for roughly 7 to 11 cycles, a sample-barcoded 5' primer and a J-beta primer mix were used. Sequencing recovered at least 2.5 million CDR3-containing paired-end reads from each sample. TCRdb ran MiXCR on the 5' RACE reads and lists one entry per CDR3 protein. The sample holds about 1,400,000 distinct CDR3 sequences; 55% to 75% are singletons and the top ten take about 6.3%. There were healthy Caucasian individuals from Russia, aged roughly 6 to 100, serving as donors. Samples each had at least 6 micrograms of total RNA extracted. The sequenced material came from blood. This receptor was taken from a man aged 18-30 years in good health.

CDR3: CAWSVLVNAEAFF. In nucleotides, the CDR3 is TGTGCCTGGAGTGTACTAGTTAACGCTGAAGCTTTCTTT. The genes are TRBV30 and TRBJ1-1, with D unresolved. Germline values: CDR1 GTSNPN, CDR2 SVGIG (reference sequence). V was cut by 0 bases and J by 6 bases, with 11 bases left in between. There are 13 residues in the CDR3.